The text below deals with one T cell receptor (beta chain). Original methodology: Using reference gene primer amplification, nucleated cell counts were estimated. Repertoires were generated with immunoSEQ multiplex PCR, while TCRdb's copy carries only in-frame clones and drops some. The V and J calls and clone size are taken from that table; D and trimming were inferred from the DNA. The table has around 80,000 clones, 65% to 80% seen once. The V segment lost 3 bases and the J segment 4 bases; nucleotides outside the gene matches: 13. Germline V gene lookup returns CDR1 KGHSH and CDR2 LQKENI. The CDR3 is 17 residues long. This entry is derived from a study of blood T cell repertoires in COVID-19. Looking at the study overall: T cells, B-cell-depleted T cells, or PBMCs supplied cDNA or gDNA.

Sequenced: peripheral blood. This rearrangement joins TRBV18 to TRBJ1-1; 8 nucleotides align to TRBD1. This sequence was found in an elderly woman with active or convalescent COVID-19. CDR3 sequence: CASSPDLLGQGATEAFF. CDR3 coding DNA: TGTGCCAGCTCACCTGACCTTCTCGGACAGGGAGCCACTGAAGCTTTCTTT. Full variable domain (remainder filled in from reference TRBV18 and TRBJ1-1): NAGVMQNPRHLVRRRGQEARLRCSPMKGHSHVYWYRQLPEEGLKFMVYLQKENIIDESGMPKERFSAEFPKEGPSILRIQQVVRGDSAAYFCASSPDLLGQGATEAFFGQGTRLTVV.